The 14 T cell receptor beta chains below come from one sample, sequenced in a study of T cells after yellow fever vaccination. TCRdb reprocessed the 5' RACE reads with MiXCR, giving one entry per CDR3 protein. The sample yields about 580,000 distinct CDR3 sequences, about a sixth seen once. This sample comprised PBMCs, obtained more than 4 days after the first yellow fever vaccination. The receptor source for this set is a man aged 18 to 35 who received the YFV17D yellow fever vaccine.

This chain links TRBV20-1 with TRBJ2-7; TRBD1 matches at 12 bases. Trimming cost V 7 bases and J 5 bases; bases outside gene matches: 9. Per germline, CDR1 DFQATT and CDR2 SNEGSKA (reference sequence). CDR3 length: 14 amino acids. CDR3 nucleotides: TGCAGTGTTCAGGGACAGGGGGCTAAGAACGAGCAGTACTTC. Protein product: CSVQGQGAKNEQYF.

V gene TRBV4-2 combines with J gene TRBJ2-3; 12 bases fit TRBD2. The CDR3 is 16 residues long. CDR1 and CDR2 from the germline V gene are LGHNA and YNFKEQ. J gave up 14 bases and V 0 bases, and 12 bases lay outside the gene matches. The chain's CDR3 is CASSQEASGGASSGYF. The DNA of the CDR3 is TGTGCCAGCAGCCAAGAGGCTAGCGGGGGGGCCAGTTCGGGGTATTTT.

This chain connects TRBV6-2 or TRBV6-3 to TRBJ2-1; D is undetermined. CDR1 and CDR2 (germline): MNHEY, SVGEGT. The CDR3 is 13 amino acids. Trimming took off 7 bases at V and 6 bases at J, with 13 bases between the two ends. This CDR3 is CASTMRNSNEQFF. In DNA, the CDR3 is TGTGCCAGCACGATGCGTAATAGCAATGAGCAGTTCTTC.

This clonotype was counted a few times. This chain joins TRBV15 and TRBJ2-2, with 8 bases that match TRBD1. CDR3 length: 15 residues. CDR1 and CDR2 (germline): LNHNV, YYDKDF (reference sequence). Trimming removed 1 base from V and 5 bases from J; junction bases left unmatched: 3. CDR3 sequence (DNA): TGTGCCACCAGCAGAGGCAGGGGGCCAACCGGGGAGCTGTTTTTT. Translated, it gives CATSRGRGPTGELFF.

In its sample, this clonotype was seen a few times. The chain links TRBV28 to TRBJ2-3; D is uncertain. Trimming removed 6 bases from V and 11 bases from J, with 12 bases in between. Germline assignment: CDR1 MDHEN and CDR2 SYDVKM. CDR3 length: 11 residues. DNA for the CDR3: TGTGCCAGCAGAGGTGCGGTTGTGCAGTATTTT. It is translated as CASRGAVVQYF. Looking up the rest from reference TRBV28 and TRBJ2-3 gives the full variable domain: DVKVTQSSRYLVKRTGEKVFLECVQDMDHENMFWYRQDPGLGLRLIYFSYDVKMKEKGDIPEGYSVSREKKERFSLILESASTNQTSMYLCASRGAVVQYFGPGTRLTVL.

The table lists this clonotype with a few counts. This sequence joins TRBV3-1 and TRBJ1-3, with 8 nucleotides matching TRBD1. In germline, CDR1 is LGHDT, CDR2 YNNKEL (reference sequence). The V segment lost 0 bases and the J segment 6 bases; nucleotides outside the gene matches: 4. This CDR3 contains 15 residues. The CDR3 bases are TGTGCCAGCAGCCAAGATGGGACAGGAATAAACACCATATATTTT. The encoded protein is CASSQDGTGINTIYF.

The chain has TRBV7-2 and TRBJ2-4; D ambiguous. The germline V and J ends were trimmed by 3 bases and 1 base, with 19 bases remaining between them. CDR1 is SGHTA and CDR2 is FQGNSA in the germline V gene. The CDR3 length is 18 residues. The CDR3 nucleotides read TGTGCCAGCAGCTTGGCGTCTCCCCCCGGTTTTGCCAAAAACATTCAGTACTTC. Amino acid sequence: CASSLASPPGFAKNIQYF.

This clonotype was seen a handful of times. Here the CDR3 DNA reads TGCGCCAGCAGCACCCGGAGGGTCCAAGAGACCCAGTACTTC. It is translated as CASSTRRVQETQYF. The V call is TRBV4-1, the J call TRBJ2-5, with D possibly TRBD2 on 6 matching bases. The V end lost 5 bases, the J end lost 1 base, and 11 bases lay between the germline ends. Germline loops: CDR1 MGHRA, CDR2 YSYEKL. There are 14 residues in the CDR3.

Only a few counts were recorded for this clonotype. This chain joins TRBV7-9 and TRBJ1-1; perhaps TRBD1 as D (5 bases). The CDR3 has 15 amino acids. V dropped 1 base and J dropped 1 base, with 10 bases sitting between them. From germline, CDR1 is SEHNR and CDR2 FQNEAQ (reference sequence). In DNA form, the CDR3 reads TGTGCCAGCAGCTTAGGGGGCCCAGGGAACACTGAAGCTTTCTTT. Translating gives CASSLGGPGNTEAFF.

The V call is TRBV7-2, the J call TRBJ2-3; D is uncertain. Trimming removed 5 bases at V and 0 bases at J, with 9 bases between. The CDR3 sequence is 14 residues long. Germline loops: CDR1 SGHTA, CDR2 FQGNSA. The CDR3 DNA sequence: TGTGCCAGCAGCGGCACGGTGAGCACAGATACGCAGTATTTT. Translating it yields CASSGTVSTDTQYF.

This clonotype has only one observation. The chain links TRBV12-3 or TRBV12-4 to TRBJ2-6; TRBD1 agrees at 7 bases. The length of the CDR3 is 15 residues. V lost 6 bases, J lost 4 bases, and 6 bases stayed unmatched. The chain's CDR3 is CASREQGSGANVLTF. CDR3 nucleotides: TGTGCCAGCAGGGAACAGGGGTCCGGGGCCAACGTCCTGACTTTC.

At least ten counts were recorded for this clonotype. The chain carries TRBV11-2 and TRBJ2-1, with 10 bases identical to TRBD2. The CDR3 covers 18 residues. Germline trimming cut 5 bases from V and 0 bases from J; bases unmatched to any gene: 10. Germline V gene lookup returns CDR1 SGHAT and CDR2 FQNNGV. CDR3 amino acids: CASSLAVAGGDSYNEQFF. CDR3 nucleotides: TGTGCCAGCAGCCTCGCCGTAGCGGGGGGAGACTCCTACAATGAGCAGTTCTTC. Using reference TRBV11-2 and TRBJ2-1 for the parts outside the CDR3, the full variable domain is EAGVAQSPRYKIIEKRQSVAFWCNPISGHATLYWYQQILGQGPKLLIQFQNNGVVDDSQLPKDRFSAERLKGVDSTLKIQPAKLEDSAVYLCASSLAVAGGDSYNEQFFGPGTRLTVL.

This clonotype has more than one count but fewer than ten. The genes are TRBV6-1 and TRBJ1-6; the D gene is possibly TRBD1 (6 bases). Deletions cut 6 bases from V and 10 bases from J, with 19 bases between. From germline, CDR1 is MNHNS and CDR2 SASEGT. This CDR3 comprises 15 residues. The CDR3, as DNA: TGTGCCAGCAGGCCTACAGGGTATACAAGCTCACCCCTCCACTTT. It translates to CASRPTGYTSSPLHF.

This clonotype was counted a few times. The CDR3 sequence: CASRDERQGPSAFF. In DNA, the CDR3 is TGCGCCAGCAGGGACGAACGACAGGGACCCTCAGCTTTCTTT. V gene TRBV5-1 combines with J gene TRBJ1-1, with 7 bases identical to TRBD1. Germline values: CDR1 SGHRS, CDR2 YFSETQ. This CDR3 region has 14 residues. The trim removed 5 bases at V and 10 bases at J, leaving 14 bases unmatched.